The present T cell receptor beta chain was sequenced within a study of identical twins. The germline gives CDR1 SEHNR, CDR2 FQNEAQ (reference sequence). This CDR3 spans 11 amino acids. The ends were cut back, 8 bases at V and 10 bases at J, with 12 bases in the middle. Via MiXCR, TCRdb re-called the 5' RACE reads, giving one row per CDR3 protein. In the table there are approximately 700,000 distinct CDR3 sequences, roughly 6% of which are singletons. This clonotype was counted many times. The target antigen is unknown. General study findings and limits: Memory repertoires showed no such pattern, whereas abundant cord blood beta clonotypes carried fewer insertions. The study found that models underestimated out-of-frame TCR alpha sharing in monozygotic twins.

This chain links TRBV7-9 with TRBJ1-5, with D maybe TRBD1 (5 bases). The specimen was naive T cells sorted from blood. The receptor was isolated from a man between 18 and 29 years old in good health. The CDR3 DNA reads TGTGCCAGCGGGGGGGGTAAACCCCAGCATTTT. Residues: CASGGGKPQHF. Full variable domain (missing parts from reference TRBV7-9 and TRBJ1-5): DTGVSQNPRHKITKRGQNVTFRCDPISEHNRLYWYRQTLGQGPEFLTYFQNEAQLEKSRLLSDRFSAERPKGSFSTLEIQRTEQGDSAMYLCASGGGKPQHFGDGTRLSIL.